Reported below is one TCR beta chain. Antigen specificity is unknown. Given the absence of the conserved phenylalanine or tryptophan at the CDR3 end, a read error is likely. This CDR3 spans 14 amino acids. V was clipped by 6 bases and J by 2 bases, with 16 bases between them. The germline CDR1 and CDR2 sequences are SQVTM and ANQGSEA. From RNA transcripts, TCR beta CDR3 regions were amplified. The HTBI set primed first-round TCR CDR3 RT-PCR. One entry per CDR3 protein results from TCRdb running MiXCR on the multiplex PCR reads. The sample holds about 700,000 distinct CDR3 sequences, about 45% seen once. These data come from a study of T cells in Graves' hyperthyroidism and ophthalmopathy. Study results and limitations: In validation, the model predicted ophthalmopathy. These predictions came a median about 6 months before onset.

Not enrolled were patients with uncontrolled infection, other autoimmune disease, pregnancy or lactation. The chain carries TRBV29-1 and TRBJ2-5; D is tentatively TRBD1 or TRBD2 (8 bases each). Source material: peripheral blood or thyroid tissue (not recorded which). The clonotype originates from an adult man with Graves' disease, either hyperthyroidism or ophthalmopathy (not recorded which). CDR3: CSVLAGTGQETQYL. The CDR3 DNA follows: TGCAGCGTATTAGCGGGGACAGGACAAGAGACCCAGTACCTC.